This TCR beta chain was observed in a study of shared clonotypes between healthy human individuals. General study results and limits: Non-shared clonotypes displayed generation probabilities falling below those of clonotypes present in all four donors.

On this clone itself: Antigen specificity is unknown.

It was 200 ng DNA, 25,000 to 35,000 T cell genomes, that sorted-subset replicate PCRs used. As originally analysed: Because ImmunoSEQ provided only junction sequences with no quality scores, the filtering differed. Data came from immunoSEQ multiplex PCR; TCRdb stores just in-frame clones and leaves some out. The DNA gave D and trimming, while V, J and clone size come from that table. This repertoire shows around 690,000 clones, roughly 91% found once; its top ten account for 34%. This CDR3 has 15 residues. Germline values: CDR1 SGHTA, CDR2 FQGNSA. V was shortened by 7 bases and J by 0 bases, with 12 bases between the two germline ends.

Sequenced input: memory CD8+ T cells from PBMCs. The subset was: CD45RO+ cells pooled with CCR7-negative TemRA cells. The chain is built from TRBV7-2 and TRBJ2-2; D is unresolved. The source is a man younger than 35 in good health. Some clones in this sample may be carry-over from other donors' samples. The CDR3 nucleotides read TGTGCCAGCACCCGGCTATCTCCGAACACCGGGGAGCTGTTTTTT. Translation gives CASTRLSPNTGELFF.